The sequence of this TCR beta chain was determined in a study of T cells after yellow fever vaccination. Study observations and caveats: There was a possibility that FACS-sorted repertoires contained abundant clonotypes contaminating from the bulk population. Subsequent booster samples again held most clones from primary vaccination (nearly 98% CD4, about 86% CD8). Researchers noted that a small share of clonotypes showed up in both CD4 and CD8 compartments.

A universal primer site and UMIs were added as TCR cDNA was made by 5'RACE template switching. TCRdb redid the calling of the 5' RACE reads with MiXCR, one entry per CDR3 protein. This table holds approximately 74,000 distinct CDR3 sequences, roughly 6% found once. CDR3 length: 12 residues. CDR1 SGHTA and CDR2 FQGTGA come from the germline V gene. Unmatched junction bases numbered 8, after V lost 5 bases and J lost 11 bases. This clonotype was seen repeatedly, ten times or more. Its antigen is currently unknown. This specimen was CD4+ T cells sorted from PBMCs, taken around 14 days after the first yellow fever vaccination. The chain recombines TRBV7-3 with TRBJ2-7, with 8 bases that match TRBD1. The clonotype comes from a man younger than 35 who received the YFV17D yellow fever vaccine. CDR3 bases: TGTGCCAGCAGCCCAGGACAGGGAAATAAGTACTTC. This codes for CASSPGQGNKYF.